This entry lists 18 T cell receptor beta chains sequenced from one sample in a study of cytomegalovirus exposure and HLA in healthy donors. The study ran its PCR with 60 Vbeta and 13 Jbeta primers. The assay was immunoSEQ multiplex PCR, and TCRdb's table has in-frame clones only and misses some. The repertoire holds around 210,000 clones, more than 70% seen once, with less than 0.6% in the top ten. The sequenced sample was PBMCs. These receptors came from a boy aged 10-17 years in good health and CMV-seronegative.

CDR3 in DNA: TGCAGCGTTGTAGGGACTAGCTCCTACGAGCAGTACTTC. Translation gives CSVVGTSSYEQYF. The chain recombines TRBV29-1 with TRBJ2-7, with 8 bases fitting TRBD2. CDR1 is SQVTM, CDR2 ANQGSEA, per germline. The CDR3 has 13 residues. V was pared by 4 bases and J by 0 bases, with 2 bases of the junction left unmatched.

This clone appeared a few times. The chain couples TRBV11-3 to TRBJ1-4, with TRBD1 matching 8 bases. The CDR3 consists of 13 residues. V lost 5 bases, J lost 13 bases, and 9 bases stayed unmatched. CDR1 is SGHNT and CDR2 is YENEEA in the germline V gene. CDR3 nucleotide sequence: TGTGCCAGCAGCCCCGGACAGGGAATCCGACTGTTTTTT. Amino acid sequence: CASSPGQGIRLFF.

The chain is built from TRBV11-2 and TRBJ2-2; 8 nucleotides agree with TRBD2. This CDR3 has 16 residues. CDR1 SGHAT and CDR2 FQNNGV come from the germline V gene. The J segment lost 4 bases and the V segment lost 2 bases, leaving 6 bases of the junction unmatched. The CDR3 DNA reads TGTGCCAGCAGCTTATGGGGTAGCGGGGCCACCGGGGAGCTGTTTTTT. Its protein product is CASSLWGSGATGELFF.

The chain uses TRBV27 and TRBJ1-2; perhaps TRBD1 as D (5 bases). CDR3 size: 18 residues. From germline, CDR1 is MNHEY and CDR2 SMNVEV (reference sequence). The germline V and J ends were trimmed by 0 bases and 3 bases, with 20 bases remaining between them. The CDR3 spells CASSLSTVAGQLDYGYTF. DNA of the CDR3: TGTGCCAGCAGTTTATCCACCGTGGCAGGGCAGTTGGACTATGGCTACACCTTC.

This chain uses TRBV5-1 with TRBJ2-2, with D perhaps matching TRBD1 (6 bases). The length of the CDR3 is 16 residues. The V gene's germline CDR1 is SGHRS and CDR2 YFSETQ. Trimming left V 3 bases short and J 0 bases short, with 12 bases between. The CDR3 loop is CASSSRTDPNTGELFF. The CDR3 nucleotides read TGCGCCAGCAGCTCTCGGACAGATCCGAACACCGGGGAGCTGTTTTTT. The variable domain in full, with the rest retrieved from reference TRBV5-1 and TRBJ2-2, is KAGVTQTPRYLIKTRGQQVTLSCSPISGHRSVSWYQQTPGQGLQFLFEYFSETQRNKGNFPGRFSGRQFSNSRSEMNVSTLELGDSALYLCASSSRTDPNTGELFFGEGSRLTVL.

The rearrangement uses TRBV6-6 and TRBJ1-1; 10 bases are a match to TRBD1. The CDR3 sequence is 15 residues long. V lost 8 bases and J lost 0; bases outside the gene matches: 6. In germline, CDR1 is MNHNY, CDR2 SVGAGI (reference sequence). The CDR3, as DNA: TGTGCCAGCGGGGACAGGGGATTTTTGAACACTGAAGCTTTCTTT. This encodes CASGDRGFLNTEAFF.

The chain couples TRBV6-1 to TRBJ1-1, with a weak D call TRBD1 (6 bases). The V end lost 7 bases, the J end lost 1 base, and 16 bases lay between the germline ends. Germline V gives CDR1 MNHNS, CDR2 SASEGT. The CDR3 is 15 amino acids. In nucleotides, the CDR3 is TGTGCCAGCATTATGAGGGGACATCGGAACACTGAAGCTTTCTTT. Protein sequence: CASIMRGHRNTEAFF.

V and J are TRBV13 and TRBJ2-7, with D possibly matching TRBD2 (5 bases). V gave up 6 bases and J gave up 9 bases, with 18 bases separating them. This CDR3 spans 13 amino acids. From germline, CDR1 is PRHDT and CDR2 FYEKMQ (reference sequence). This chain's CDR3 is CASSSTSRAGQYF. Here the CDR3 DNA reads TGTGCCAGCAGTTCCACTTCAAGGGCGGGGCAGTACTTC.

The table lists this clone with a few counts. CDR3 nucleotides: TGTGCCAGCAGCTTAGTCTCCACTAGCGGGGGTACCTACGAGCAGTACTTC. Translated, it gives CASSLVSTSGGTYEQYF. This rearrangement joins TRBV7-2 to TRBJ2-7; 11 nucleotides align to TRBD2. V shed 1 base and J 2 bases; nucleotides not matched to a gene: 7. Germline CDR1 reads SGHTA; CDR2 reads FQGNSA. This CDR3 is 17 amino acids long.

The chain combines TRBV2 with TRBJ2-2; D is perhaps TRBD2 (5 bases). CDR1 and CDR2 from the germline V gene are SNHLY and FYNNEI. The CDR3 is 14 amino acids. V lost 7 bases and J 1 base, leaving 10 bases between the germline ends. The CDR3 here is CASMWAGNTGELFF. The CDR3 DNA follows: TGTGCCAGCATGTGGGCGGGGAACACCGGGGAGCTGTTTTTT.

V gene TRBV28 combines with J gene TRBJ2-1; 9 bases are a match to TRBD1. This CDR3 is 15 amino acids long. With V trimmed by 0 bases and J by 9 bases, 6 bases remained unmatched. CDR1 is MDHEN, CDR2 SYDVKM, per germline. The CDR3 loop is CASSLCEQGACEQFF. DNA for the CDR3: TGTGCCAGCAGTTTATGCGAACAGGGGGCTTGTGAGCAGTTCTTC.

The rearrangement uses TRBV15 and TRBJ1-1; D is perhaps TRBD1 (6 bases). CDR1 and CDR2 from the germline V gene are LNHNV and YYDKDF (reference sequence). The V end was cut by 3 bases, the J end by 10 bases, with 18 bases between. CDR3 length: 14 residues. CDR3 DNA: TGTGCCACCAGCAGGGAGAGGGGGGGGGTTAGAGCTTTCTTT. Translating it yields CATSRERGGVRAFF.

The V and J genes are TRBV11-2 and TRBJ2-1; TRBD2 is a possible D gene (6 bases). Between the trimmed V and J ends, which lost 5 bases and 6 bases, there was a span of 11 bases. Germline loops: CDR1 SGHAT, CDR2 FQNNGV. This CDR3 has 13 residues. CDR3 coding DNA: TGTGCCAGCAGCCAGACCGGGGGCAATGAGCAGTTCTTC. Translating it yields CASSQTGGNEQFF. Using reference TRBV11-2 and TRBJ2-1 for the parts outside the CDR3, the full variable domain is EAGVAQSPRYKIIEKRQSVAFWCNPISGHATLYWYQQILGQGPKLLIQFQNNGVVDDSQLPKDRFSAERLKGVDSTLKIQPAKLEDSAVYLCASSQTGGNEQFFGPGTRLTVL.

This chain joins TRBV7-2 and TRBJ2-5, with TRBD2 matching 7 bases. This CDR3 spans 15 amino acids. J lost 1 base, V lost 6 bases, and 8 bases had no gene match. Germline lookup yields CDR1 SGHTA and CDR2 FQGNSA. The CDR3 nucleotides read TGTGCCAGCAGATATGGGGGGGGGTTCCAAGAGACCCAGTACTTC. Encoded protein: CASRYGGGFQETQYF.

This chain joins TRBV5-1 and TRBJ2-4; 7 positions agree with TRBD1. With 4 bases clipped from V and 3 bases from J, the junction kept 13 bases outside the gene matches. Looked up from germline, CDR1 is SGHRS and CDR2 is YFSETQ. CDR3 size: 17 residues. This chain's CDR3 is CASSGGQFSGNKNIQYF. In nucleotides, the CDR3 is TGCGCCAGCAGCGGGGGACAGTTTTCGGGGAACAAAAACATTCAGTACTTC.

This clone has just a few counts. V gene TRBV6-5 combines with J gene TRBJ1-1, with 9 bases that match TRBD1. There are 15 residues in the CDR3. CDR1 MNHEY and CDR2 SVGAGI come from the germline V gene. Trimming removed 4 bases from V and 5 bases from J; junction bases left unmatched: 8. Here the CDR3 DNA reads TGTGCCAGCAGTTGGACAGGGGACGCTCATACTGAAGCTTTCTTT. Translating it yields CASSWTGDAHTEAFF.

This sequence joins TRBV6-5 and TRBJ2-1; TRBD1 might be the D (6 bases). Trimming removed 2 bases at V and 4 bases at J, with 6 bases between. Germline assignment: CDR1 MNHEY and CDR2 SVGAGI. The CDR3 loop spans 13 amino acids. The CDR3 protein is CASSYGQYNEQFF. CDR3 in DNA: TGTGCCAGCAGTTACGGACAGTACAATGAGCAGTTCTTC.

The rearrangement uses TRBV27 and TRBJ2-7, with a tentative D call TRBD2 (6 bases). The CDR3 sequence is 13 residues long. With 5 bases removed from V and 3 bases from J, the gap between germline ends came to 11 bases. CDR1 and CDR2 from the germline V gene are MNHEY and SMNVEV (reference sequence). The CDR3 spells CASSTGSNYEQYF. The CDR3 DNA reads TGTGCCAGCAGTACCGGGAGTAACTACGAGCAGTACTTC.